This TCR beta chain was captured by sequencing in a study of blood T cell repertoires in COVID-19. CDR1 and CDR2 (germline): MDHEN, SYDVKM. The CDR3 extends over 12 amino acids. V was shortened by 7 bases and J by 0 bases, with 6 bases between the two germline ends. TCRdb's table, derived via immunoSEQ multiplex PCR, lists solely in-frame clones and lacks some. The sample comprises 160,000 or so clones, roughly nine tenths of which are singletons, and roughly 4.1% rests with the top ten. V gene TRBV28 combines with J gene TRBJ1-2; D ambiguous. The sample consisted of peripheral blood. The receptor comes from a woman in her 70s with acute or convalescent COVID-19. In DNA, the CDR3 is TGTGCCAGCACCCTAGCTAACTATGGCTACACCTTC. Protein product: CASTLANYGYTF.